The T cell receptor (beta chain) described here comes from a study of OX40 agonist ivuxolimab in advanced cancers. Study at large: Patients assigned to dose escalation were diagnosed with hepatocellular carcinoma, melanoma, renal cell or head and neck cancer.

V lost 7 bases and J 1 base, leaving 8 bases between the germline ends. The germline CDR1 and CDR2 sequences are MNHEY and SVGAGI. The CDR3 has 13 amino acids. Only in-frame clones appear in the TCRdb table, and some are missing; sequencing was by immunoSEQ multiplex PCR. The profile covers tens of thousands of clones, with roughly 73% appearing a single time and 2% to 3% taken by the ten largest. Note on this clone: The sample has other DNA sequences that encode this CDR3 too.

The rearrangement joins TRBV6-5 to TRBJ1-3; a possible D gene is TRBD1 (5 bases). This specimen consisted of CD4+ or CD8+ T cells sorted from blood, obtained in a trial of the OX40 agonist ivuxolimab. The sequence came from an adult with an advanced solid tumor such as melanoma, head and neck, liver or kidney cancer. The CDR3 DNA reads TGTGCCAGCACCCGGGGGTCTGGAAACACCATATATTTT. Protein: CASTRGSGNTIYF.